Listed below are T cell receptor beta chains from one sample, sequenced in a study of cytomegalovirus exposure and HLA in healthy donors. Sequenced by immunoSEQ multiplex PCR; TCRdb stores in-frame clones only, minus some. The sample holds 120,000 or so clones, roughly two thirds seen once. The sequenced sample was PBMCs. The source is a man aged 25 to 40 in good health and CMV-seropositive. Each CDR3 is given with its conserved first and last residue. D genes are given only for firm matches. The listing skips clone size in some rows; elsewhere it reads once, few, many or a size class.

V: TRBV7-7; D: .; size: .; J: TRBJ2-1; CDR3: CASSLDGKSSYNEQFF; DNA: TGTGCTAGCAGCTTAGACGGTAAGAGCTCCTACAATGAGCAGTTCTTC
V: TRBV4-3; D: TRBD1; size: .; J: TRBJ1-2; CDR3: CASSRQTGSHYGYTF; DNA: TGCGCCAGCAGCCGACAGACAGGGTCGCACTATGGCTACACCTTC
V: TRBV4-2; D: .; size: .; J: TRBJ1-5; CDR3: CASSQVSGQGRHQPQHF; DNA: TGTGCCAGCAGCCAAGTGAGCGGGCAGGGCAGGCATCAGCCCCAGCATTTT
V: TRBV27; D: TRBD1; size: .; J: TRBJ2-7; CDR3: CASRGERQGRSSYEQYF; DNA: TGTGCCAGCAGGGGGGAGCGACAGGGGCGCAGCTCCTACGAGCAGTACTTC
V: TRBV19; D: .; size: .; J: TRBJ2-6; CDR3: CASIQSGANVLTF; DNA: TGTGCCAGTATCCAATCTGGGGCCAACGTCCTGACTTTC
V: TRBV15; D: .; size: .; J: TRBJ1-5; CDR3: CATSTHHSNQPQHF; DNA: TGTGCCACCAGTACTCACCATAGCAATCAGCCCCAGCATTTT
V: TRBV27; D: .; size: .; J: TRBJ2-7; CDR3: CASSPISGLLDEQYF; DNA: TGTGCCAGCAGTCCCATCAGCGGGCTCTTGGACGAGCAGTACTTC
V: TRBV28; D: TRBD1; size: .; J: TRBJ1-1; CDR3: CASSRGQFAAEAFF; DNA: TGTGCCAGCAGCCGGGGACAGTTTGCCGCTGAAGCTTTCTTT
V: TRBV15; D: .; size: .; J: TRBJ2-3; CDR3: CATSRDLGRSTDTQYF; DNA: TGTGCCACCAGCAGAGATCTAGGGAGAAGCACAGATACGCAGTATTTT
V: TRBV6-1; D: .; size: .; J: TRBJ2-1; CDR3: CSTRSTSTAPQFF; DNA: TGTTCGACAAGGAGCACCTCGACAGCCCCGCAGTTCTTC
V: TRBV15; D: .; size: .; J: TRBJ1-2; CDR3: CATSRERGAPHGYTF; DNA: TGTGCCACCAGCAGAGAGCGGGGGGCGCCTCATGGCTACACCTTC
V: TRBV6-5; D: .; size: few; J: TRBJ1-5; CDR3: CASSPDRDQPQHF; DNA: TGTGCCAGCAGTCCAGACAGAGATCAGCCCCAGCATTTT
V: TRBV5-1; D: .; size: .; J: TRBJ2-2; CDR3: CASRPPEFRGGELFF; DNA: TGCGCCAGCAGACCCCCCGAATTTAGGGGCGGGGAGCTGTTTTTT
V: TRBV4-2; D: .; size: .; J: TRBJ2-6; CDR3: CASSRTGTRGPSGANVLTF; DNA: TGTGCCAGCAGCCGGACCGGGACACGCGGGCCCTCTGGGGCCAACGTCCTGACTTTC
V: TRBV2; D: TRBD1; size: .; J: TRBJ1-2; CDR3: CASSGTGYYGYTF; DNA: TGTGCCAGCAGTGGGACAGGGTACTATGGCTACACCTTC
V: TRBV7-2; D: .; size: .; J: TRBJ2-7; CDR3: CASSSRRGRGAYEQYF; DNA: TGTGCCAGCAGCAGCCGGCGGGGCCGCGGGGCCTACGAGCAGTACTTC
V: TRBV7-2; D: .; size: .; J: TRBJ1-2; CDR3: CASSLAGNYGYTF; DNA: TGTGCCAGCAGCTTGGCAGGGAACTATGGCTACACCTTC
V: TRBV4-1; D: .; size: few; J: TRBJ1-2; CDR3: CASSQVYGGFYGYTF; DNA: TGCGCCAGCAGCCAAGTTTACGGGGGTTTCTATGGCTACACCTTC
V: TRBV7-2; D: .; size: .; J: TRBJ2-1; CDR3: CASSLGTSYYNEQFF; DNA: TGTGCCAGCAGCTTGGGCACCTCGTACTACAATGAGCAGTTCTTC
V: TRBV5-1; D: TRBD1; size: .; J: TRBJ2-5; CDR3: CASSSTGGPLETQYF; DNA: TGCGCCAGCAGCTCAACAGGGGGCCCCTTGGAGACCCAGTACTTC
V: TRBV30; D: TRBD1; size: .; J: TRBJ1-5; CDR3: CAWSSGQGRDQPQHF; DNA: TGTGCCTGGAGTTCGGGACAGGGTAGGGATCAGCCCCAGCATTTT
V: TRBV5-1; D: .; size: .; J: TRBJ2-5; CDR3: CASSLAVVVRETQYF; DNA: TGCGCCAGCAGCTTGGCTGTGGTGGTGAGAGAGACCCAGTACTTC
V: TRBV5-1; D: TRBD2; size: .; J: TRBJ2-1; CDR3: CASSLGAGLFQFF; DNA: TGCGCCAGCAGCCTTGGAGCGGGACTTTTTCAGTTCTTC
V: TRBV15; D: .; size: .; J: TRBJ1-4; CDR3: CATSRVPQENEKLFF; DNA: TGTGCCACCAGCAGAGTCCCCCAAGAGAATGAAAAACTGTTTTTT
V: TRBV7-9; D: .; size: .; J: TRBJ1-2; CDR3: CASSLVGSYGYTF; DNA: TGTGCCAGCAGCTTAGTGGGCTCCTATGGCTACACCTTC
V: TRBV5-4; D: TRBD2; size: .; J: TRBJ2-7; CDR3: CASSRLAGGRYEQYF; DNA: TGTGCCAGCAGTCGACTAGCGGGAGGCCGATACGAGCAGTACTTC